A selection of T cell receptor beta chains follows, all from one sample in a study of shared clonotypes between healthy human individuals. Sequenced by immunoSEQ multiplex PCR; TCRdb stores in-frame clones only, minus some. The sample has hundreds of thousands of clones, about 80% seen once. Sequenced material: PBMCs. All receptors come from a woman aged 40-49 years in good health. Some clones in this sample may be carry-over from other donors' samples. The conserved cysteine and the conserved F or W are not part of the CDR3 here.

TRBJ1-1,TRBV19,ASSSLLTEAF
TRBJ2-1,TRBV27,ASRALSSGYNEQF
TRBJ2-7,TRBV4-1,ASSQFPGQGYEQY
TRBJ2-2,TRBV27,ASSSYPGLEPGELF
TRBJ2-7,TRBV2,ASSPSGRAYEQY
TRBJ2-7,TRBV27,ASSPNRESYEQY
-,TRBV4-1,ASSQHGGMGSYEQY
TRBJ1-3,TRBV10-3,AISPGPISGNTIY
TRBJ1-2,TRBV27,ASSPQGILYGYT
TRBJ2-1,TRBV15,ATSRDVDSSYNEQF
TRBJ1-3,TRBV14,ASGQERVGNTIY
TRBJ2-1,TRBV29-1,SVVLAGAWKQF
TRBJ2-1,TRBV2,ASGLAGDNEQF
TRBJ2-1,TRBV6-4,ASSRDRGDNEQF
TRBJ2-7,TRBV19,ASKAAGEYEQY
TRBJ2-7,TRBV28,ASRQVGGGQGDGYEQY
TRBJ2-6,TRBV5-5,ASSMTSGRAVGANVLT
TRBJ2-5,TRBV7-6,ASSPLSVAWETQY
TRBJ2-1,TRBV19,ASSAPGRWDEQF
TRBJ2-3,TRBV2,ASSESGGSTDTQY
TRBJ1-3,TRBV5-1,ASSEGDSRNTIY
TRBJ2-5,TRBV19,ASSGGGQETQY
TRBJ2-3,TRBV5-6,ASSLAGTGGPTDTQY
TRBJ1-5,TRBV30,AWSRDRGDQPQH
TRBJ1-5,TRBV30,AWSGSPRQPQH
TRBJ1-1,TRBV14,ASSNRAESTEAF
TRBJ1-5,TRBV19,ASSMRQGSNQPQH
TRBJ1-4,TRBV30,AWSFGTGREKLF
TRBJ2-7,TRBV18,ASSPEGVGYEQY
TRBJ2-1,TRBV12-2,ASRSDPSGRASYNEQF
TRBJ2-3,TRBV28,ASSSSLAGTDTQY
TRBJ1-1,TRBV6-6,ASGGGTEAF
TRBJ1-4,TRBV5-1,ASSFTPDATTNEKLF
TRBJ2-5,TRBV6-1,ASITGGGGETQY
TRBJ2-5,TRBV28,ASSLRGTGVRETQY
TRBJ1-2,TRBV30,AWSVHSYGYT
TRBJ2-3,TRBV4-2,ASSQIDTSGTTDTQY
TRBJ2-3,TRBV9,ASSVDPYSPDTQY
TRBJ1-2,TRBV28,ASSSYRGGGYGYT
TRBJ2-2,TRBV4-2,ASSQERGARELF
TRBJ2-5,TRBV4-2,ASSQGEASGRETQY
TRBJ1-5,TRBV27,ASRQTGGYQPQH
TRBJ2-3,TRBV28,ASSFWEGSHTQY
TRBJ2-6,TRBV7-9,ASSQSSGTGANVLT
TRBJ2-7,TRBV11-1,ASSIELAGSGRDEQY
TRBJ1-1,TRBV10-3,AISGQGGWNTEAF
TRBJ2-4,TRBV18,ASSPGQGVNIQY
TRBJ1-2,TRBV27,ASSLGEDRGQFRGYT
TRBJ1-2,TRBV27,ASRKGTGWLDYGYT
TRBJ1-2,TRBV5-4,ASRLEQDQGYT
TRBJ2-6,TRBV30,AWSVSGGGSGANVLT
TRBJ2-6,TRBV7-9,ASSLTYTSSGANVLT
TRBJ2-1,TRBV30,AWSVRTSGRVYNEQF
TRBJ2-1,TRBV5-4,ASSLTSGTYNEQF
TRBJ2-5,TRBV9,ASSVGVQETQY
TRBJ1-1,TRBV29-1,SVAASGTEAF
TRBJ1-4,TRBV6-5,ASRGGHNEKLF
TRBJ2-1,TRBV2,ASTSYNEQF